This T cell receptor (beta chain) came from a study of cytomegalovirus exposure and HLA in healthy donors. Study-level findings and limits: Donor immune exposure was known only as CMV serostatus.

CDR3 length: 13 amino acids. Trimming shortened V by 6 bases and J by 6 bases, and 11 bases separated the two germline ends. Germline V CDR1 and CDR2: SNHLY, FYNNEI. With 60 Vbeta and 13 Jbeta primers, the PCR was carried out. Clones were sequenced by immunoSEQ multiplex PCR, and TCRdb holds only the in-frame ones, with some missing. This sample yields fewer than 140,000 clones, of which about three quarters are seen a single time; 0.79% belongs to the top ten. On this clone itself: Its antigen is unidentified.

This chain connects TRBV2 to TRBJ1-4, with a possible D match to TRBD1 (5 bases). Sample: PBMCs. This TCR came from a boy under 18 in good health and CMV-seronegative. Here the CDR3 reads CASSGTGDEKLFF. CDR3 bases: TGTGCCAGCAGCGGGACGGGAGATGAAAAACTGTTTTTT.